This T cell receptor beta chain derives from a study of cytomegalovirus exposure and HLA in healthy donors. The study's findings and limits: Analysis performed later showed TCR beta chains linked to HLA being more clonally expanded than equally common others. Some V segments, TRBV6-2 and TRBV6-3 among them, were indistinguishable and were therefore excluded. In a later analysis, specific HLA alleles were associated with approximately 16,000 TCR beta sequences at a 0.05 false discovery rate.

In the case of this clone: Its cognate antigen is unknown.

The PCR was carried out with 60 Vbeta primers and 13 Jbeta primers. Per the study methods: Unique TCR beta chains totaled some 78 million in a later count, with 8.5 million to 12 million of them shared. Repertoires were generated with immunoSEQ multiplex PCR, while TCRdb's copy carries only in-frame clones and drops some. V and J calls and clone size are as listed in that table; D and trimming were resolved from the DNA. The table lists tens of thousands of clones, 90% of them singletons. From germline, CDR1 is SGDLS and CDR2 YYNGEE. With 2 bases clipped from V and 5 bases from J, the junction kept 8 bases outside the gene matches. This CDR3 is 16 amino acids long.

Sample: PBMCs. This receptor was taken from a woman under 30 in good health and CMV-seronegative. The chain joins TRBV9 to TRBJ2-3, with TRBD2 identical over 10 bases. CDR3 DNA: TGTGCCAGCAGCGTTGGGTTAGCGGGAGGTGAAGATACGCAGTATTTT. Its translation: CASSVGLAGGEDTQYF.